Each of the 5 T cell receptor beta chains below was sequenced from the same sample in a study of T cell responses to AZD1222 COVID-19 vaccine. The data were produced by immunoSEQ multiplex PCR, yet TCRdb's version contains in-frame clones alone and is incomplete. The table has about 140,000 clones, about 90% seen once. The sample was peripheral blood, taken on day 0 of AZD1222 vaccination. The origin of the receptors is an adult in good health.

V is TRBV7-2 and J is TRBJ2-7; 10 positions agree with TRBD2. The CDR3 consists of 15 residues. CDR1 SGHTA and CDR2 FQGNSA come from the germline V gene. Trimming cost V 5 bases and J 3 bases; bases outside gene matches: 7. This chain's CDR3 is CASSLSPSGSYEQYF. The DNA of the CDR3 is TGTGCCAGCAGCCTGTCCCCTAGCGGGAGCTACGAGCAGTACTTC.

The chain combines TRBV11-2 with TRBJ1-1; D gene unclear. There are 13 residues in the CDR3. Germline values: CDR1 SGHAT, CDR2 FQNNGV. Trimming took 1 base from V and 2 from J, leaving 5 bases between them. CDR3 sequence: CASSLGENTEAFF. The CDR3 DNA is TGTGCCAGCAGCTTAGGAGAAAACACTGAAGCTTTCTTT.

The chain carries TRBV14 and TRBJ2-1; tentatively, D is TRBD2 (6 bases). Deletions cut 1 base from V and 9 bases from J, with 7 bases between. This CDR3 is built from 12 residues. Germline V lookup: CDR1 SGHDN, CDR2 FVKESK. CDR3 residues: CASSQVGGEQFF. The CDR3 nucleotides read TGTGCCAGCAGCCAAGTGGGGGGTGAGCAGTTCTTC.

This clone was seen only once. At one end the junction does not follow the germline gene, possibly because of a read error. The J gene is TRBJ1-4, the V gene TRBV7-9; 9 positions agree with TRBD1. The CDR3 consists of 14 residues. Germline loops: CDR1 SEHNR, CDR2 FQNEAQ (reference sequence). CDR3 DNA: TGTGCCAGCAGCTTTGTTGGACAGGGGCTTTCGGTAATTTTT. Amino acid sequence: CASSFVGQGLSVIF.

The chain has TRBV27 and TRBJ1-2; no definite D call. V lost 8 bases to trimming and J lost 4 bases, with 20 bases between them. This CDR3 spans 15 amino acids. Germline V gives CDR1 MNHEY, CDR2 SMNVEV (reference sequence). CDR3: CASGSIPTPAYGYTF. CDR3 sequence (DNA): TGTGCCAGCGGATCCATCCCGACCCCGGCCTATGGCTACACCTTC.